These 19 T cell receptor beta chains were sequenced from one sample in a study of T cells in Graves' hyperthyroidism and ophthalmopathy. Amplification targeted TCR beta CDR3 regions from RNA transcripts. The study used the HTBI primer set for a first-round RT-PCR of the TCR CDR3. TCRdb itself ran the multiplex PCR reads through MiXCR, one entry per CDR3 protein. The repertoire holds about 840,000 distinct CDR3 sequences, over 35% seen once, with 7% to 10% in the top ten. What was sequenced was blood. The receptors derive from a man in his late teens or twenties with Graves' hyperthyroidism.

The chain joins TRBV10-3 to TRBJ1-1; D is perhaps TRBD1 (6 bases). V was shortened by 4 bases and J by 0 bases, with 18 bases between the two germline ends. CDR1 and CDR2 from the germline V gene are ENHRY and SYGVKD. The CDR3 has 17 amino acids. CDR3 in DNA: TGTGCCATCAGTGCCCAAGGGGCGACAGGAGTGAACACTGAAGCTTTCTTT. Its protein product is CAISAQGATGVNTEAFF.

The rearrangement links TRBV20-1 to TRBJ2-2, with D hard to call. Germline V gives CDR1 DFQATT, CDR2 SNEGSKA (reference sequence). CDR3 length: 13 residues. With 5 bases removed from V and 4 bases from J, the gap between germline ends came to 11 bases. The CDR3 sequence: CSARVTSTGELFF. The CDR3 coding sequence is TGCAGTGCTCGGGTCACGAGCACCGGGGAGCTGTTTTTT.

This clonotype was counted once. CDR3 in amino acids: CASFPSGEVETQYF. For the CDR3, the DNA is TGTGCCAGCTTCCCCTCGGGGGAAGTGGAGACCCAGTACTTC. The chain joins TRBV25-1 to TRBJ2-5; a possible D gene is TRBD2 (6 bases). The CDR3 runs 14 residues. The V end was cut by 8 bases, the J end by 5 bases, with 18 bases between. The germline V gene has CDR1 MGHDK and CDR2 SYGVNS. The variable domain in full, completed from reference TRBV25-1 and TRBJ2-5, reads EADIYQTPRYLVIGTGKKITLECSQTMGHDKMYWYQQDPGMELHLIHYSYGVNSTEKGDLSSESTVSRIRTEHFPLTLESARPSHTSQYLCASFPSGEVETQYFGPGTRLLVL.

CDR3 in amino acids: CASSFTRSGSSYEQYF. Here the CDR3 DNA reads TGTGCCAGCAGCTTCACCCGTAGCGGGAGCTCCTACGAGCAGTACTTC. The chain combines TRBV7-9 with TRBJ2-7, with TRBD2 matching over 9 bases. The germline gives CDR1 SEHNR, CDR2 FQNEAQ (reference sequence). The CDR3 runs to 16 residues. The V segment lost 3 bases and the J segment 0 bases; nucleotides outside the gene matches: 6.

This clonotype came up many times. The V gene is TRBV7-2, the J gene TRBJ2-5; D not certain. V was clipped by 5 bases and J by 0 bases, with 10 bases between them. Germline CDR1 is SGHTA and CDR2 is FQGNSA. The CDR3 totals 14 residues. The CDR3 nucleotides read TGTGCCAGCAGCGGAAGGGCTAACCAAGAGACCCAGTACTTC. It translates to CASSGRANQETQYF.

This clonotype was recorded once. The chain employs TRBV5-8 and TRBJ2-7; 10 nucleotides align to TRBD1. V dropped 10 bases and J dropped 4; count of bases not matched to a gene: 5. CDR1 is SGHTS, CDR2 YDEGEE, per germline. This CDR3 has 12 amino acids. The CDR3 here is CAGGQGRYEQYF. CDR3 coding DNA: TGTGCCGGGGGACAGGGGCGTTACGAGCAGTACTTC.

The chain couples TRBV9 to TRBJ2-2; D gene ambiguous. V lost 0 bases and J lost 6, with 12 bases in between. Germline CDR1 reads SGDLS; CDR2 reads YYNGEE. The CDR3 loop spans 15 amino acids. CDR3 DNA: TGTGCCAGCAGCGTAGAAGGGATTGAAGCCGGGGAGCTGTTTTTT. Its translation: CASSVEGIEAGELFF.

The CDR3 DNA reads as TGCGCCAGCCGCTCCCAGGGGTCTGTCGATGAAAAACTGTTTTTT. Protein sequence: CASRSQGSVDEKLFF. The J gene is TRBJ1-4, the V gene TRBV5-1, with D possibly matching TRBD1 (6 bases). V was pared by 7 bases and J by 6 bases, with 19 bases between. The CDR3 contains 15 residues. From germline, CDR1 is SGHRS and CDR2 YFSETQ.

The sample holds many counts of this clonotype. The chain couples TRBV7-2 to TRBJ2-7; 9 positions agree with TRBD1. V dropped 3 bases and J dropped 5; count of bases not matched to a gene: 5. This CDR3 contains 14 residues. Germline CDR1 and CDR2: SGHTA and FQGNSA. CDR3 nucleotides: TGTGCCAGCAGCTTTCACAGGGGGCGCAACGAGCAGTACTTC. Translation: CASSFHRGRNEQYF.

The rearrangement joins TRBV10-3 to TRBJ1-1; 10 nucleotides align to TRBD1. CDR1 ENHRY and CDR2 SYGVKD come from the germline V gene. The CDR3 consists of 14 residues. Trimming removed 10 bases from V and 1 base from J; junction bases left unmatched: 6. The CDR3 DNA reads TGTGCCACCGGGACAGGGGATCCGAACACTGAAGCTTTCTTT. Translating it yields CATGTGDPNTEAFF.

This clonotype has a count of ten or more. The chain is built from TRBV10-3 and TRBJ1-1; possibly TRBD1 for D (5 bases). Trimming stripped 7 bases from V and 5 bases from J, with 17 bases between. The CDR3 is 14 residues long. Germline CDR1 is ENHRY and CDR2 is SYGVKD. CDR3 amino acids: CAITPGREATEAFF. CDR3 coding DNA: TGTGCCATCACTCCGGGACGGGAGGCGACTGAAGCTTTCTTT.

This clonotype was observed a few times. V usage is TRBV5-1 and J usage is TRBJ2-5; D is perhaps TRBD2 (6 bases). The CDR3 length is 15 residues. V shed 0 bases and J shed 4 bases, with 13 bases lying between them. The germline CDR1 and CDR2 sequences are SGHRS and YFSETQ. This chain's CDR3 is CASSLGTRRGETQYF. The CDR3 bases are TGCGCCAGCAGCTTGGGCACGAGGAGGGGAGAGACCCAGTACTTC.

This clonotype was counted only a few times. The genes are TRBV6-5 and TRBJ1-1, with D perhaps matching TRBD1 (6 bases). The CDR3 runs to 13 residues. Germline V gene sequence: CDR1 MNHEY, CDR2 SVGAGI. Trimming stripped 7 bases from V and 11 bases from J, with 20 bases between. As DNA, the CDR3 is TGTGCCAGCACCCAACCCGACAGGCGGCGGGCTTTCTTT. Translating gives CASTQPDRRRAFF.

The chain links TRBV7-9 to TRBJ2-7; a weak D match, TRBD2 (5 bases). Trimming pared 11 bases from V and 4 bases from J, leaving 18 bases between. CDR3 length: 13 amino acids. Germline V gene data show CDR1 as SEHNR and CDR2 as FQNEAQ (reference sequence). The CDR3 sequence is CAASGASYYEQYF. The CDR3 DNA sequence: TGTGCCGCATCCGGTGCTAGCTATTACGAGCAGTACTTC.

Many counts were recorded for this clonotype. This rearrangement joins TRBV20-1 to TRBJ1-1; tentatively, D is TRBD1 (6 bases). Between the trimmed V and J ends, which lost 4 bases and 5 bases, there was a span of 14 bases. The CDR3 is 13 amino acids. CDR1 is DFQATT and CDR2 is SNEGSKA in the germline V gene (reference sequence). CDR3 protein: CSATRLGTTEAFF. CDR3 DNA sequence: TGCAGTGCTACACGACTTGGGACAACTGAAGCTTTCTTT.

This clonotype came up many times. The chain links TRBV19 to TRBJ1-1, with no clear D. In germline, CDR1 is LNHDA, CDR2 SQIVND (reference sequence). This CDR3 spans 13 amino acids. Between the trimmed V and J ends, which lost 3 bases and 1 base, there was a span of 6 bases. The CDR3 loop is CASSILGNTEAFF. The CDR3 DNA sequence: TGTGCCAGTAGTATTTTGGGGAACACTGAAGCTTTCTTT.

This chain joins TRBV7-9 and TRBJ2-6, with D unresolved. V lost 5 bases and J 3 bases, leaving 17 bases between the germline ends. The CDR3 is 17 amino acids. Germline assignment: CDR1 SEHNR and CDR2 FQNEAQ (reference sequence). CDR3 sequence reads: CASSPLQGVDGANVLTF. For the CDR3, the DNA is TGTGCCAGCAGCCCACTCCAAGGAGTCGATGGGGCCAACGTCCTGACTTTC. Filled out from reference TRBV7-9 and TRBJ2-6, the complete variable domain reads DTGVSQNPRHKITKRGQNVTFRCDPISEHNRLYWYRQTLGQGPEFLTYFQNEAQLEKSRLLSDRFSAERPKGSFSTLEIQRTEQGDSAMYLCASSPLQGVDGANVLTFGAGSRLTVL.

This clonotype was recorded once. The V gene is TRBV29-1, the J gene TRBJ1-2; 9 bases are shared with TRBD1. Germline trimming cut 8 bases from V and 1 base from J; bases unmatched to any gene: 2. CDR1 SQVTM and CDR2 ANQGSEA come from the germline V gene. The CDR3 has 12 amino acids. CDR3 DNA: TGCAGCCAGGGACAGGGTAACTATGGCTACACCTTC. Translation: CSQGQGNYGYTF.

This clonotype was recorded a few times. The genes are TRBV7-9 and TRBJ1-1; no definite D call. Trimming took off 5 bases at V and 7 bases at J, with 11 bases between the two ends. CDR1 and CDR2 (germline): SEHNR, FQNEAQ (reference sequence). The CDR3 covers 12 residues. The CDR3 loop reads CASSGISVEAFF. The CDR3 DNA reads as TGTGCCAGCAGCGGCATTAGCGTTGAAGCTTTCTTT.